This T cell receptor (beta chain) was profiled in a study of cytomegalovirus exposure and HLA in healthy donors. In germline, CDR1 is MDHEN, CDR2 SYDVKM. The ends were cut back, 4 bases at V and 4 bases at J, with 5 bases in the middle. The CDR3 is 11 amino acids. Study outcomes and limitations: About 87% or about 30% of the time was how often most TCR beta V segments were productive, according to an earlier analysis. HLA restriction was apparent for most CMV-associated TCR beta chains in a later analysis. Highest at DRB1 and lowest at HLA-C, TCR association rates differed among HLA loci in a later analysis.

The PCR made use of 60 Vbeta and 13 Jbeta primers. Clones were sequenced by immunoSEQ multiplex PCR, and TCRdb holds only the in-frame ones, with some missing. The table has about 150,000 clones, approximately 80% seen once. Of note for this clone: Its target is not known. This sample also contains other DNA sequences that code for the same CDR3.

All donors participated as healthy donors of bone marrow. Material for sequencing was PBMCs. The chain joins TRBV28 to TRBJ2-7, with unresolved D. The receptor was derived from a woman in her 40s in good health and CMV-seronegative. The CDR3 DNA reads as TGTGCCAGCAGTTCCGGGTACGAGCAGTACTTC. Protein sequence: CASSSGYEQYF. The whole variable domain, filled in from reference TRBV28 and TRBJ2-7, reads DVKVTQSSRYLVKRTGEKVFLECVQDMDHENMFWYRQDPGLGLRLIYFSYDVKMKEKGDIPEGYSVSREKKERFSLILESASTNQTSMYLCASSSGYEQYFGPGTRLTVT.